This T cell receptor beta chain was identified in a study of blood T cell repertoires in COVID-19. The wider study: Material from acute and convalescent COVID-19 was sourced from the United States, Italy and Spain.

TCRdb's table, derived via immunoSEQ multiplex PCR, lists solely in-frame clones and lacks some. Here the sample spans under 200,000 clones, about four fifths being singletons. Germline-derived CDR1 and CDR2 are SEHNR and FQNEAQ (reference sequence). The CDR3 runs to 15 residues. Trimming stripped 7 bases from V and 2 bases from J, with 14 bases between. While infection was still active, Seattle patients were enrolled and then followed longitudinally. Specimen: peripheral blood. The TCR sequence derives from a woman aged 55-70 years with COVID-19, enrolled during active disease. The genes are TRBV7-9 and TRBJ2-2; D might be TRBD1 (6 bases). CDR3 loop: CASNPDSLNTGELFF. In DNA form, the CDR3 reads TGTGCCAGCAACCCGGACAGCCTCAACACCGGGGAGCTGTTTTTT.